One sample yielded the 29 T cell receptor beta chains listed below, sequenced in a study of blood T cell repertoires in COVID-19. Clones were sequenced by immunoSEQ multiplex PCR, and TCRdb holds only the in-frame ones, with some missing. The sample lists some 130,000 clones; nearly 70% were seen once. Sequencing used peripheral blood. These receptors came from a woman aged 65 to 85 with acute or convalescent COVID-19.

This rearrangement joins TRBV19 to TRBJ1-1; 8 bases match TRBD1. The V gene end was trimmed by 1 base and the J gene end by 7 bases; junction bases not matched to a gene: 5. CDR3 length equals 14 residues. From germline, CDR1 is LNHDA and CDR2 SQIVND (reference sequence). CDR3 loop: CASSIADRGLEAFF. The CDR3 nucleotides are TGTGCCAGTAGTATAGCCGACAGGGGTCTTGAAGCTTTCTTT. The complete variable domain, with remaining parts taken from reference TRBV19 and TRBJ1-1, reads DGGITQSPKYLFRKEGQNVTLSCEQNLNHDAMYWYRQDPGQGLRLIYYSQIVNDFQKGDIAEGYSVSREKKESFPLTVTSAQKNPTAFYLCASSIADRGLEAFFGQGTRLTVV.

The rearrangement uses TRBV28 and TRBJ2-1, with TRBD1 matching over 7 bases. The germline gives CDR1 MDHEN, CDR2 SYDVKM. Losses at the gene ends were 3 bases for V and 5 bases for J; bases not matched to a gene: 7. The CDR3 extends over 15 amino acids. CDR3 nucleotides: TGTGCCAGCAGTTTGGCCGGGACAGTACACAATGAGCAGTTCTTC. Protein product: CASSLAGTVHNEQFF.

This clone was found once. Within the sample, other DNA sequences also encode this same CDR3. The chain links TRBV2 to TRBJ1-2; the D is unclear. The germline V and J ends were trimmed by 3 bases and 5 bases, with 10 bases remaining between them. Germline CDR1 and CDR2: SNHLY and FYNNEI. The CDR3 consists of 13 residues. Here the CDR3 DNA reads TGTGCCAGCAGTGATGGTGGAGGGTATGGCTACACCTTC. It encodes CASSDGGGYGYTF.

CDR3 loop: CASSPSRAGGTDTQYF. DNA for the CDR3: TGTGCCAGCAGCCCTAGTAGGGCGGGGGGCACAGATACGCAGTATTTT. The chain is built from TRBV3-1 (or the pseudogene TRBV3-2) and TRBJ2-3; 7 positions agree with TRBD2. V shed 4 bases and J 1 base; nucleotides not matched to a gene: 8. The CDR3 is made up of 16 amino acids. Germline V gene data show CDR1 as LGHDT and CDR2 as YNNKEL (reference sequence).

The chain combines TRBV27 with TRBJ1-2, with D possibly matching TRBD1 (6 bases). V dropped 5 bases and J dropped 7 bases, with 14 bases sitting between them. There are 13 residues in the CDR3. Germline-derived CDR1 and CDR2 are MNHEY and SMNVEV (reference sequence). The chain's CDR3 is CASSLIKGVGYTF. CDR3 DNA: TGTGCCAGCAGTCTGATCAAGGGGGTTGGCTACACCTTC.

V usage is TRBV6-5 and J usage is TRBJ1-2, with D perhaps TRBD1 (6 bases). Germline V gene lookup returns CDR1 MNHEY and CDR2 SVGAGI. The CDR3 totals 13 residues. Trimming removed 0 bases at V and 8 bases at J, with 10 bases between. The CDR3 sequence: CASSYSGAGGYTF. CDR3 coding DNA: TGTGCCAGCAGTTACTCGGGGGCCGGAGGCTACACCTTC.

This clone came up a few times. The V and J genes are TRBV19 and TRBJ1-3, with 9 bases that match TRBD1. Germline V gene lookup returns CDR1 LNHDA and CDR2 SQIVND (reference sequence). The CDR3 covers 17 residues. J gave up 0 bases and V 2 bases, and 5 bases lay outside the gene matches. DNA of the CDR3: TGTGCCAGTAGTATATGGACAGGGGCCCGCTCTGGAAACACCATATATTTT. It codes for CASSIWTGARSGNTIYF. The full variable domain, in which reference TRBV19 and TRBJ1-3 provide the parts outside the CDR3, is DGGITQSPKYLFRKEGQNVTLSCEQNLNHDAMYWYRQDPGQGLRLIYYSQIVNDFQKGDIAEGYSVSREKKESFPLTVTSAQKNPTAFYLCASSIWTGARSGNTIYFGEGSWLTVV.

The rearrangement uses TRBV6-6 and TRBJ2-5, with 7 bases lining up with TRBD2. Germline V gene data show CDR1 as MNHNY and CDR2 as SVGAGI (reference sequence). The V and J ends lost 5 bases and 2 bases, in that order; junction bases with no gene match: 14. The CDR3 extends over 17 amino acids. The CDR3 DNA follows: TGTGCCAGCAGTCCCATGATCCCTATGGGGGGGCAAGAGACCCAGTACTTC. Amino acids: CASSPMIPMGGQETQYF.

This clone has only one observation. The junction departs from the called germline gene at one end, perhaps through a read error. The J gene is TRBJ2-3, the V gene TRBV7-7, with D possibly TRBD2 on 6 matching bases. Germline V gives CDR1 SSHAT, CDR2 FNYEAQ (reference sequence). This CDR3 comprises 15 residues. CDR3 bases: TGTGCTAGCAGCCCGAGCGGGTACAGCACAGATACGCAGTATTTT. It encodes CASSPSGYSTDTQYF.

The CDR3 nucleotides are TGTGCCATCAGTGAGACAGGGGGCAGTGGCTACACCTTC. Translating gives CAISETGGSGYTF. V gene TRBV10-3 combines with J gene TRBJ1-2, with 9 nucleotides matching TRBD1. Trimming cost V 2 bases and J 7 bases; bases outside gene matches: 2. CDR1 ENHRY and CDR2 SYGVKD come from the germline V gene. The CDR3 contains 13 residues.

In its sample, this clone was seen a few times. The chain recombines TRBV18 with TRBJ2-1; 10 bases agree with TRBD2. The CDR3 sequence is 19 residues long. Germline CDR1 KGHSH, CDR2 LQKENI. Trimming took 3 bases from V and 8 from J; bases not matched to a gene: 19. CDR3 amino acids: CASSPLPLTSGMGVDEQFF. CDR3 bases: TGTGCCAGCTCACCCCTTCCCTTAACTAGCGGGATGGGAGTCGATGAGCAGTTCTTC.

The V gene is TRBV21-1, the J gene TRBJ2-7; the D call of TRBD1 is as the table states it, not checked on the DNA. TRBV21-1 is reported as a pseudogene. This CDR3 has 17 amino acids. In DNA, the CDR3 is TGTGCCAGCAGCAATGGAGAGGGGGGACAGGGGGCTTACGAGCAGTACTTC. This encodes CASSNGEGGQGAYEQYF.

As concerns this clone: Other DNA variants within this sample encode the same CDR3. The CDR3 nucleotides read TGTGCCAGCAGTTCGGGACAGGGAAACACTGAAGCTTTCTTT. Encoded protein: CASSSGQGNTEAFF. The V call is TRBV28, the J call TRBJ1-1; the match to TRBD1 covers 9 bases. The V gene's germline CDR1 is MDHEN and CDR2 SYDVKM. CDR3 length equals 14 residues. J was trimmed by 2 bases and V by 4 bases; bases with no gene match: 2.

There are a few counts of this clone. V and J are TRBV14 and TRBJ2-7; a possible D gene is TRBD2 (6 bases). CDR1 and CDR2 (germline): SGHDN, FVKESK. V dropped 0 bases and J dropped 3 bases, with 18 bases sitting between them. The CDR3 extends over 17 amino acids. Here the CDR3 DNA reads TGTGCCAGCAGCCAAGAAGCCGGGACTCACTATTACTACGAGCAGTACTTC. It specifies CASSQEAGTHYYYEQYF.

This clone was recorded once. The chain combines TRBV5-1 with TRBJ2-2; a possible D gene is TRBD2 (6 bases). The CDR3 is 16 residues long. The germline V gene has CDR1 SGHRS and CDR2 YFSETQ. V was pared by 5 bases and J by 2 bases, with 16 bases between. The CDR3 DNA is TGCGCCAGCAGTCCCCGGGGGAGCGGTAACACCGGGGAGCTGTTTTTT. Translated, it gives CASSPRGSGNTGELFF.

This chain joins TRBV25-1 and TRBJ1-4; weak D call: TRBD1 (5 bases). CDR1 is MGHDK and CDR2 is SYGVNS in the germline V gene. V gave up 8 bases and J gave up 4 bases, with 14 bases separating them. The CDR3 runs 14 residues. The CDR3 DNA is TGTGCCAGCGGGGCCAGGCCCGTTAATGAAAAACTGTTTTTT. Translation: CASGARPVNEKLFF.

The V call is TRBV7-2, the J call TRBJ2-5; D might be TRBD2 (6 bases). The CDR3 consists of 15 residues. Germline V gene sequence: CDR1 SGHTA, CDR2 FQGNSA. Trimming cost V 1 base and J 3 bases, with 12 bases left between them. The CDR3 DNA reads TGTGCCAGCAGCTTAGGTTCGGGGACTGAAGAGACCCAGTACTTC. Translated: CASSLGSGTEETQYF.

The chain uses TRBV3-1 (or the pseudogene TRBV3-2) and TRBJ1-1, with D possibly being TRBD1 (6 bases). The ends were cut back, 1 base at V and 4 bases at J, with 10 bases in the middle. The germline gives CDR1 LGHDT, CDR2 YNNKEL (reference sequence). CDR3 length: 14 amino acids. CDR3 sequence: CASSQVGRGTEAFF. Written as DNA, the CDR3 is TGTGCCAGCAGCCAAGTCGGCAGGGGCACTGAAGCTTTCTTT.

This rearrangement joins TRBV2 to TRBJ1-3; no firm D call. Between the trimmed V and J ends, which lost 9 bases and 2 bases, there was a span of 14 bases. Germline loops: CDR1 SNHLY, CDR2 FYNNEI. This CDR3 comprises 14 residues. The CDR3 protein is CASRLRSAGNTIYF. The CDR3 bases are TGTGCCAGTCGGTTAAGGAGTGCTGGAAACACCATATATTTT.

J is TRBJ1-1 and V is TRBV9; the D gene is possibly TRBD1 (5 bases). The germline V gene has CDR1 SGDLS and CDR2 YYNGEE. Trimming removed 4 bases from V and 1 base from J, with 11 bases in between. The CDR3 extends over 14 amino acids. CDR3 amino acids: CASSLTDRNTEAFF. CDR3 bases: TGTGCCAGCAGCTTAACCGACAGGAACACTGAAGCTTTCTTT.

The J gene is TRBJ1-2, the V gene TRBV27; D not certain. CDR3 size: 13 residues. Looked up from germline, CDR1 is MNHEY and CDR2 is SMNVEV (reference sequence). The ends were cut back, 0 bases at V and 7 bases at J, with 9 bases in the middle. CDR3 residues: CASSLSLAVGYTF. The DNA of the CDR3 is TGTGCCAGCAGTTTATCGTTGGCGGTTGGCTACACCTTC.

This chain joins TRBV5-1 and TRBJ1-4; 7 bases align to TRBD1. Germline CDR1 reads SGHRS; CDR2 reads YFSETQ. The CDR3 length is 17 residues. The junction had 13 bases not matched to a gene; V was cut back by 4 bases and J by 4 bases. As DNA, the CDR3 is TGCGCCAGCAGCGGGACAGTGACGAGCGGTGGTAATGAAAAACTGTTTTTT. Amino acid sequence: CASSGTVTSGGNEKLFF.

The J gene is TRBJ2-5, the V gene TRBV5-4, with 8 bases aligning to TRBD1. Unmatched junction bases numbered 6, after V lost 5 bases and J lost 3 bases. CDR1 and CDR2 from the germline V gene are SGHNT and YYREEE (reference sequence). CDR3 length equals 14 residues. The CDR3 is CASRRDRPEETQYF. CDR3 in DNA: TGTGCCAGCAGGAGGGACAGGCCGGAAGAGACCCAGTACTTC.

In its sample, this clone was seen many times. The CDR3 sequence: CASSTTRGDSEAFF. The DNA for the CDR3 is TGTGCCAGTAGTACCACCCGGGGGGACTCTGAAGCTTTCTTT. The chain combines TRBV19 with TRBJ1-1; a possible D gene is TRBD1 (5 bases). The V end was cut by 4 bases, the J end by 6 bases, with 15 bases between. Germline V gene lookup returns CDR1 LNHDA and CDR2 SQIVND (reference sequence). The CDR3 is made up of 14 amino acids.

The V call is TRBV9, the J call TRBJ2-7, with D unresolved. Germline assignment: CDR1 SGDLS and CDR2 YYNGEE. CDR3 length equals 15 residues. Trimming stripped 2 bases from V and 2 bases from J, with 14 bases between. The CDR3 DNA reads as TGTGCCAGCAGCGTTGGTCTTAGTATCGCCTACGAGCAGTACTTC. Its protein product is CASSVGLSIAYEQYF.

This rearrangement joins TRBV18 to TRBJ2-1; tentatively, D is TRBD1 (6 bases). V dropped 0 bases and J dropped 10 bases, with 16 bases sitting between them. The CDR3 contains 15 residues. CDR1 KGHSH and CDR2 LQKENI come from the germline V gene. The CDR3 loop reads CASSPPTTGAGEQFF. CDR3 bases: TGTGCCAGCTCACCACCGACGACAGGAGCCGGGGAGCAGTTCTTC. The full variable domain, rest sourced from reference TRBV18 and TRBJ2-1, is NAGVMQNPRHLVRRRGQEARLRCSPMKGHSHVYWYRQLPEEGLKFMVYLQKENIIDESGMPKERFSAEFPKEGPSILRIQQVVRGDSAAYFCASSPPTTGAGEQFFGPGTRLTVL.

In its sample, this clone was seen a few times. This rearrangement joins TRBV10-3 to TRBJ1-2; 7 nucleotides agree with TRBD1. CDR3 size: 13 residues. V trimming: 4 bases; J trimming: 4 bases; junction bases outside the gene matches: 3. Germline V CDR1 and CDR2: ENHRY, SYGVKD. CDR3 DNA: TGTGCCATCAGTGGGGGACAGTTCTATGGCTACACCTTC. This encodes CAISGGQFYGYTF.

The chain links TRBV9 to TRBJ1-5, with D possibly TRBD1 on 5 matching bases. The length of the CDR3 is 18 residues. Trimming took off 4 bases at V and 1 base at J, with 21 bases between the two ends. The germline V gene encodes CDR1 SGDLS and CDR2 YYNGEE. Here the CDR3 DNA reads TGTGCCAGCAGCCCAGGCGCGGGGGGGGGTCTCAGCAATCAGCCCCAGCATTTT. This codes for CASSPGAGGGLSNQPQHF. The full variable domain, with the rest looked up from reference TRBV9 and TRBJ1-5, is DSGVTQTPKHLITATGQRVTLRCSPRSGDLSVYWYQQSLDQGLQFLIQYYNGEERAKGNILERFSAQQFPDLHSELNLSSLELGDSALYFCASSPGAGGGLSNQPQHFGDGTRLSIL.

This clone was picked up a small number of times. The chain has TRBV27 and TRBJ1-4, with D possibly TRBD1 on 5 matching bases. The germline V and J ends were trimmed by 2 bases and 7 bases, with 14 bases remaining between them. CDR3 length: 15 amino acids. Germline-derived CDR1 and CDR2 are MNHEY and SMNVEV (reference sequence). The CDR3 protein is CASSLVRGRTEKLFF. The CDR3 bases are TGTGCCAGCAGTTTAGTTCGGGGGAGGACTGAAAAACTGTTTTTT.